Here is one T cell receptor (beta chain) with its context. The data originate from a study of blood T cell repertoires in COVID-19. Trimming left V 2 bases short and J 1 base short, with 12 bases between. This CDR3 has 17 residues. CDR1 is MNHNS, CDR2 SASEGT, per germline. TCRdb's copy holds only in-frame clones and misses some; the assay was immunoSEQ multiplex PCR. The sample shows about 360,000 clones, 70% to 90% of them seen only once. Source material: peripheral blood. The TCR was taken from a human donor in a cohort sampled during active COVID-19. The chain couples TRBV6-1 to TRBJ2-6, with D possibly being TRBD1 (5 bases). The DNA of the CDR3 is TGTGCCAGCAGTGAACCTGGGGCCTCTTCTGGGGCCAACGTCCTGACTTTC. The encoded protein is CASSEPGASSGANVLTF.